This note documents a single T cell receptor (beta chain) sequence. Its antigen is as yet unknown. This entry is derived from a study of cytomegalovirus exposure and HLA in healthy donors. Germline lookup yields CDR1 MNHNS and CDR2 SASEGT. V dropped 7 bases and J dropped 3 bases, with 9 bases sitting between them. The CDR3 spans 12 residues. General study findings and limits: Three CMV-associated chains were confirmed in vitro to be specific for CMV antigens.

Vbeta (60) and Jbeta (13) primers were used in the PCR. Generated by immunoSEQ multiplex PCR, the TCRdb table keeps only in-frame clones and is missing some. The sample lists 100,000 to 150,000 clones, more than 80% occurring once. The sequenced sample consisted of PBMCs. V usage is TRBV6-1 and J usage is TRBJ1-2, with D tentatively TRBD1 (5 bases). This TCR came from a man aged 35 to 55 in good health and CMV-seronegative. The CDR3 DNA reads TGTGCCAGCACAGGGAATGACTATGGCTACACCTTC. This translates into CASTGNDYGYTF.